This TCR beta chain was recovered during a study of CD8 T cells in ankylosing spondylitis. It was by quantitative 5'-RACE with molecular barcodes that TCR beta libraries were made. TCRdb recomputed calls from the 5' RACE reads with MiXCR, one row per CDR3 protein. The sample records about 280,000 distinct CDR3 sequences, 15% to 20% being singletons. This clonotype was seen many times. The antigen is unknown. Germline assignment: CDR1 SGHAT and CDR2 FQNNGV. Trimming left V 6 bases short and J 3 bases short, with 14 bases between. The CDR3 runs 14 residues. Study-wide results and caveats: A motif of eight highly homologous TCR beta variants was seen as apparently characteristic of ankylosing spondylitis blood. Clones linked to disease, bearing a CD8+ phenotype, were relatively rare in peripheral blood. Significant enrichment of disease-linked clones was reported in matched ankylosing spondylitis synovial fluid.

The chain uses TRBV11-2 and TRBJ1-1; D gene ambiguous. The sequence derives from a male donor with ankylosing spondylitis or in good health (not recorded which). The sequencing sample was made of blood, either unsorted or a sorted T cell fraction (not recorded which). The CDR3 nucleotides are TGTGCCAGCAGAAGGTCGAATTGGGACACTGAAGCTTTCTTT. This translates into CASRRSNWDTEAFF.